This TCR beta chain was recovered during a study of T-cell memory formation after mild COVID-19. The CDR3 has 13 amino acids. V lost 3 bases and J lost 5, with 11 bases in between. CDR1 and CDR2 from the germline V gene are DFQATT and SNEGSKA (reference sequence). This clonotype was seen more than once but under ten times. Via MiXCR, TCRdb re-called the 5' RACE reads, giving one row per CDR3 protein. The table records fewer than 250,000 distinct CDR3 sequences, 10% of them present only once. The specimen sequenced was PBMCs or a T cell subset sorted from them (not recorded which). The receptor was isolated from a man between 18 and 29 years old who had mild COVID-19 (a few samples of this study predate the infection). Cell type and time point are not known. The chain joins TRBV20-1 to TRBJ1-5; D gene unclear. The CDR3 DNA reads as TGCAGTGCTAGTAACAACCAGCATCAGCCCCAGCATTTT. Encoded protein: CSASNNQHQPQHF.